The following is a T cell receptor beta chain sequence with its context. Its specificity is unknown. Germline values: CDR1 MNHEY, CDR2 SVGAGI. The CDR3 has 13 amino acids. Trimming shortened V by 5 bases and J by 4 bases, and 11 bases separated the two germline ends. The source of the sample is a study of blood T cells in healthy people across ages. Study-level points and caveats: Underestimates were what the diversity estimates from one million T cells were considered to be. Age showed a roughly linear inverse relationship with TCR beta diversity per million T cells.

PCR was performed a second time for roughly 6 to 12 cycles using a sample-barcoded 5' primer and a J-beta primer mix. Using its own MiXCR run on the 5' RACE reads, TCRdb lists one record per CDR3 protein. The sample includes 700,000 to 900,000 distinct CDR3 sequences, 20% to 30% of them seen just once. These same records also appear under a second study, on T cells of mothers and their children.

The clonotype originates from a boy younger than 18 in good health. Sequencing was carried out using blood. The V call is TRBV6-5, the J call TRBJ1-2, with D unresolved. CDR3 sequence: CASSTDTGYGYTF. DNA for the CDR3: TGTGCCAGCAGTACCGACACTGGCTATGGCTACACCTTC.